Shown below are 5 T cell receptor beta chains from a single sample sequenced in a study of T cell clusters in autoimmune cytopenias. One tube held mixed TRB-A and TRB-B primer pools for touch-down PCR. TCRdb reprocessed the multiplex PCR reads and keeps a single row for each CDR3 protein, giving no DNA. Its listing shows approximately 1,900 distinct CDR3 sequences. Each sample's input was around 270 ng genomic DNA, 38,000 or so genome equivalents. The sample taken for sequencing was peripheral blood. Receptor source: a human donor with an autoimmune cytopenia or autoimmune hepatitis (not recorded which).

This clonotype is deemed medium-sized (0.01 to 0.1%) by its frequency. V and J are TRBV7-9 and TRBJ1-5. This CDR3 is 16 amino acids long. CDR1 SEHNR and CDR2 FQNEAQ come from the germline V gene (reference sequence). The CDR3 here is CASSSSSKLVNQPQHF.

The chain couples TRBV5-1 to TRBJ1-1; TCRdb returns TRBD1, unconfirmable since there is no DNA. Looked up from germline, CDR1 is SGHRS and CDR2 is YFSETQ. The CDR3 loop spans 14 amino acids. The CDR3 region is CASSLGQGTTEAFF.

Measured by frequency, this clonotype is medium-sized. The V and J genes are TRBV15 and TRBJ2-2; TCRdb reports TRBD2, a call that lacks DNA to check it against. Germline-derived CDR1 and CDR2 are LNHNV and YYDKDF (reference sequence). The CDR3 is 18 residues long. The CDR3 reads CATSSGGWFTGRAGELFF.

This rearrangement joins TRBV7-2 to TRBJ2-1; checking the TCRdb D call of TRBD1 is not possible without DNA. There are 14 residues in the CDR3. Per the germline V gene, CDR1 is SGHTA and CDR2 is FQGNSA. The CDR3 loop reads CASSQVGGRDEQFF.

According to its frequency, this clonotype is medium-sized. This chain uses TRBV6-5 with TRBJ1-5; absent DNA, TCRdb's TRBD1 call cannot be checked. This CDR3 comprises 16 residues. Germline assignment: CDR1 MNHEY and CDR2 SVGAGI. CDR3 protein: CASSRAALGPNQPQHF.